The 30 T cell receptor beta chains below all came from one sample that was sequenced in a study of human T cells and chemical hapten exposure. TCRdb reprocessed the RACE reads via MiXCR and lists one record per CDR3 protein. The sample gives fewer than 150,000 distinct CDR3 sequences, 10% to 15% of which show up once; around 1.4% is in the top ten. Time point described: patch test 2, 6 weeks after DPC sensitization. The treatment here: therapeutic diphenylcyclopropenone sensitization with weekly scalp DPC. Sequencing was performed on whole blood, taken in connection with sensitization to the hapten diphenylcyclopropenone (DPC). Receptors originate from a woman between 45 and 65 years old with alopecia areata. Some clones in this sample may be carry-over from other donors' samples.

There are many counts of this clonotype. V is TRBV28 and J is TRBJ1-2; D ambiguous. CDR3 length equals 15 residues. The V and J ends lost 5 bases and 2 bases respectively, with 15 bases between them. Germline V gives CDR1 MDHEN, CDR2 SYDVKM. The CDR3: CASSPVRGSNYGYTF. The CDR3 DNA reads as TGTGCCAGCAGTCCCGTCCGGGGATCGAACTATGGCTACACCTTC.

This clonotype was seen at least ten times. The rearrangement uses TRBV29-1 and TRBJ2-7; no reliable D call. V shed 7 bases and J shed 0 bases, with 16 bases lying between them. Germline lookup yields CDR1 SQVTM and CDR2 ANQGSEA. The CDR3 is made up of 14 amino acids. The CDR3 loop reads CSAVVPRSSYEQYF. In DNA, the CDR3 is TGCAGCGCGGTCGTCCCCCGGAGCTCCTACGAGCAGTACTTC.

J is TRBJ2-3 and V is TRBV5-1, with TRBD2 identical over 9 bases. J lost 1 base, V lost 7 bases, and 1 base had no gene match. The CDR3 is 13 amino acids. Germline lookup yields CDR1 SGHRS and CDR2 YFSETQ. As DNA, the CDR3 is TGCGCCAGCGGACTAGCGCGCACAGATACGCAGTATTTT. Protein product: CASGLARTDTQYF.

V and J are TRBV2 and TRBJ2-7; TRBD1 or TRBD2 may be the D gene (5 bases each). The CDR3 loop spans 13 amino acids. Germline values: CDR1 SNHLY, CDR2 FYNNEI. V was trimmed by 6 bases and J by 0 bases, leaving 9 bases between them. The CDR3 nucleotides read TGTGCCAGCAGGAGGGGCCCCTCCTACGAGCAGTACTTC. It is translated as CASRRGPSYEQYF.

This clonotype was counted at least ten times. V gene TRBV12-3 or TRBV12-4 combines with J gene TRBJ2-7; 7 bases agree with TRBD2. The CDR3 runs to 14 residues. V lost 6 bases, J lost 0 bases, and 5 bases stayed unmatched. CDR3 protein: CASSLRTSSYEQYF. The CDR3, as DNA: TGTGCCAGCAGCCTCCGGACTAGCTCCTACGAGCAGTACTTC.

This chain uses TRBV29-1 with TRBJ2-7; D is undetermined. CDR1 and CDR2 from the germline V gene are SQVTM and ANQGSEA. The V and J ends lost 3 bases and 1 base respectively, with 13 bases between them. The CDR3 runs 14 residues. The chain's CDR3 is CSVEDSPVSYEQYF. The CDR3 nucleotides are TGCAGCGTTGAGGATAGCCCCGTTTCCTACGAGCAGTACTTC.

The chain employs TRBV20-1 and TRBJ1-5; D is uncertain. There are 14 residues in the CDR3. Germline V gene data show CDR1 as DFQATT and CDR2 as SNEGSKA (reference sequence). V was trimmed by 5 bases and J by 1 base, leaving 12 bases between them. For the CDR3, the DNA is TGCAGTGCTCCCGTCGCCCAGAGCAATCAGCCCCAGCATTTT. Translation gives CSAPVAQSNQPQHF.

The V gene is TRBV20-1, the J gene TRBJ1-2, with D perhaps TRBD1 (6 bases). This CDR3 comprises 12 residues. V shed 1 base and J shed 8 bases, with 11 bases lying between them. Germline CDR1 DFQATT, CDR2 SNEGSKA (reference sequence). This CDR3 reads CSARGDKGGYTF. In DNA, the CDR3 is TGCAGTGCTAGAGGGGACAAAGGCGGCTACACCTTC.

This clonotype was seen a few times. CDR3 bases: TGTGCCAGCAGCATCAGAGGACTAGCGGGAGGGCCAGATACGCAGTATTTT. This translates into CASSIRGLAGGPDTQYF. V usage is TRBV9 and J usage is TRBJ2-3, with TRBD2 matching over 15 bases. Germline trimming cut 4 bases from V and 4 bases from J; bases unmatched to any gene: 7. Germline-derived CDR1 and CDR2 are SGDLS and YYNGEE. This CDR3 region has 17 residues.

The chain carries TRBV7-2 and TRBJ1-4; D may be TRBD1 (5 bases). This CDR3 comprises 14 residues. Germline assignment: CDR1 SGHTA and CDR2 FQGNSA. V shed 5 bases and J shed 8 bases, with 15 bases lying between them. The CDR3 nucleotides are TGTGCCAGCAGCCTCGGCGGGGCGGGGGAAAAACTGTTTTTT. It encodes CASSLGGAGEKLFF.

Turning to this clonotype: The junction and the germline gene differ at one end; a read error may be behind it. This chain uses TRBV5-1 with TRBJ1-1; 7 nucleotides line up with TRBD1. In germline, CDR1 is SGHRS, CDR2 YFSETQ. The CDR3 length is 15 residues. CDR3 in amino acids: CASSPAGQPNTEAIF. The CDR3 nucleotides are TGCGCCAGCAGCCCCGCGGGACAGCCGAACACTGAAGCTATCTTT.

The CDR3 DNA reads as TGTGCCAGGGGCGGGACAGGTACAGACGAGCAGTACTTC. Translating it yields CARGGTGTDEQYF. V and J are TRBV9 and TRBJ2-7; 8 positions agree with TRBD1. Germline values: CDR1 SGDLS, CDR2 YYNGEE. CDR3 length equals 13 residues. J was trimmed by 5 bases and V by 8 bases; bases with no gene match: 9.

This clonotype was observed a handful of times. The gene calls are TRBV12-3 or TRBV12-4 and TRBJ1-1; 8 nucleotides agree with TRBD1. The V and J ends lost 5 bases and 1 base, in that order; junction bases with no gene match: 6. The CDR3 is 15 amino acids. The CDR3 nucleotides read TGTGCCAGCAGTCCGGGGGGACAGGCGAACACTGAAGCTTTCTTT. It codes for CASSPGGQANTEAFF.

V and J are TRBV9 and TRBJ2-2; tentatively, D is TRBD1 (6 bases). The CDR3 has 14 residues. The V and J ends lost 6 bases and 5 bases respectively, with 14 bases between them. Per germline, CDR1 SGDLS and CDR2 YYNGEE. CDR3: CASNVRGSTGELFF. CDR3 coding DNA: TGTGCCAGCAACGTCAGGGGTAGTACCGGGGAGCTGTTTTTT.

The chain is built from TRBV27 and TRBJ1-1, with TRBD1 as a possible D gene (6 bases). Germline V CDR1 and CDR2: MNHEY, SMNVEV (reference sequence). The CDR3 runs 13 residues. Trimming pared 6 bases from V and 7 bases from J, leaving 15 bases between. This chain's CDR3 is CASSRQDSLEAFF. CDR3 nucleotide sequence: TGTGCCAGCAGCAGACAGGACAGCCTTGAAGCTTTCTTT.

This clonotype came up many times. V is TRBV29-1 and J is TRBJ2-5, with TRBD1 as a possible D gene (5 bases). CDR1 and CDR2 (germline): SQVTM, ANQGSEA. This CDR3 is built from 12 residues. V lost 5 bases to trimming and J lost 5 bases, with 12 bases between them. The CDR3 region is CSVQGVIETQYF. DNA for the CDR3: TGCAGCGTTCAAGGGGTGATCGAGACCCAGTACTTC.

This clonotype was recorded at least ten times. This sequence joins TRBV5-1 and TRBJ2-3; no clear D. The CDR3 extends over 13 amino acids. V was clipped by 5 bases and J by 6 bases, with 13 bases between them. Germline V lookup: CDR1 SGHRS, CDR2 YFSETQ. As DNA, the CDR3 is TGCGCCAGCAGGGGAACTACAACGGATACGCAGTATTTT. Translation: CASRGTTTDTQYF.

This clonotype was recorded at least ten times. The rearrangement joins TRBV29-1 to TRBJ2-2; D possibly corresponds to TRBD2 (6 bases). The germline V gene encodes CDR1 SQVTM and CDR2 ANQGSEA. This CDR3 spans 14 amino acids. V lost 5 bases to trimming and J lost 4 bases, with 14 bases between them. Here the CDR3 reads CSVRWEAGTGELFF. CDR3 DNA sequence: TGCAGCGTTAGGTGGGAGGCCGGCACCGGGGAGCTGTTTTTT.

This clonotype was recorded many times. The chain has TRBV6-5 and TRBJ2-1; perhaps D is TRBD1 or TRBD2 (5 bases each). CDR1 is MNHEY and CDR2 is SVGAGI in the germline V gene. The CDR3 is 17 amino acids. V gave up 6 bases and J gave up 7 bases, with 25 bases separating them. CDR3 in amino acids: CASSSQLGRVGVNEQFF. The CDR3 bases are TGTGCCAGCAGCTCCCAACTAGGCCGGGTAGGGGTTAATGAGCAGTTCTTC.

The chain carries TRBV30 and TRBJ2-1; 10 nucleotides agree with TRBD2. The CDR3 sequence is 14 residues long. V was clipped by 8 bases and J by 2 bases; unmatched bases: 6. Looked up from germline, CDR1 is GTSNPN and CDR2 is SVGIG (reference sequence). This chain's CDR3 is CAHIAGGTYNEQFF. The CDR3, as DNA: TGTGCCCATATAGCGGGAGGAACCTACAATGAGCAGTTCTTC.

This chain joins TRBV15 and TRBJ2-1; TRBD2 aligns across 13 bases. V gave up 1 base and J gave up 8 bases; unmatched junction bases: 5. Per germline, CDR1 LNHNV and CDR2 YYDKDF (reference sequence). This CDR3 spans 16 amino acids. CDR3 sequence (DNA): TGTGCCACCAGCAGAGGGACTAGCGGGAGCGTGGATGAGCAGTTCTTC. Protein product: CATSRGTSGSVDEQFF.

This clonotype was found many times. The chain is built from TRBV7-9 and TRBJ1-3; D remains unclear. V was pared by 6 bases and J by 0 bases, with 12 bases between. The CDR3 loop spans 15 amino acids. Germline V gene lookup returns CDR1 SEHNR and CDR2 FQNEAQ (reference sequence). CDR3 sequence (DNA): TGTGCCAGCAGTCACGGAGACCTCTCTGGAAACACCATATATTTT. Protein sequence: CASSHGDLSGNTIYF.

The sample holds many counts of this clonotype. The chain recombines TRBV24-1 with TRBJ2-5; no definite D call. This CDR3 region has 13 residues. Germline V gives CDR1 KGHDR, CDR2 SFDVKD. The V end lost 4 bases, the J end lost 4 bases, and 9 bases lay between the germline ends. The CDR3 is CATSEFWGETQYF. CDR3 DNA sequence: TGTGCCACCAGTGAATTTTGGGGAGAGACCCAGTACTTC.

This clonotype was seen repeatedly, ten times or more. The chain has TRBV5-1 and TRBJ2-1, with a possible D match to TRBD1 (6 bases). Trimming took 1 base from V and 8 from J, leaving 10 bases between them. Per germline, CDR1 SGHRS and CDR2 YFSETQ. This CDR3 has 13 amino acids. CDR3 nucleotides: TGCGCCAGCAGCTTGACAGGGTTGGATGAGCAGTTCTTC. Translated: CASSLTGLDEQFF.

This chain joins TRBV28 and TRBJ1-6; no definite D call. Germline V lookup: CDR1 MDHEN, CDR2 SYDVKM. Trimming took off 3 bases at V and 7 bases at J, with 10 bases between the two ends. The CDR3 has 14 residues. The CDR3 DNA sequence: TGTGCCAGCAGTTTCGTAGGGAAAAATTCACCCCTCCACTTT. This encodes CASSFVGKNSPLHF.

V and J are TRBV12-3 or TRBV12-4 and TRBJ2-7; D is ambiguous. The CDR3 length is 13 residues. The germline V and J ends were trimmed by 5 bases and 2 bases, with 10 bases remaining between them. The CDR3 sequence is CASSLTDTYEQYF. Here the CDR3 DNA reads TGTGCCAGCAGTCTCACAGATACCTACGAGCAGTACTTC.

This clonotype was observed a handful of times. V is TRBV7-6 and J is TRBJ2-2; 11 bases are shared with TRBD2. With V trimmed by 3 bases and J by 1 base, 13 bases remained unmatched. This CDR3 spans 20 amino acids. Per germline, CDR1 SGHVS and CDR2 FNYEAQ. DNA of the CDR3: TGTGCCAGCAGCTTCGTAACCCGCAGACTAGCGGGATTGAACACCGGGGAGCTGTTTTTT. It codes for CASSFVTRRLAGLNTGELFF.

The genes are TRBV7-2 and TRBJ2-7; the D is unclear. This CDR3 is 13 amino acids long. Trimming left V 0 bases short and J 7 bases short, with 10 bases between. CDR1 SGHTA and CDR2 FQGNSA come from the germline V gene. CDR3 sequence reads: CASSLAGSVEQYF. CDR3 sequence (DNA): TGTGCCAGCAGCTTAGCGGGGTCTGTTGAGCAGTACTTC.

This clonotype was detected only a few times. This sequence joins TRBV5-5 and TRBJ2-5; the match to TRBD2 covers 10 bases. The germline V gene encodes CDR1 SGHKS and CDR2 YYEKEE (reference sequence). The CDR3 covers 17 residues. Germline trimming cut 1 base from V and 1 base from J; bases unmatched to any gene: 7. As DNA, the CDR3 is TGTGCCAGCAGCTTGTTATTGACTAGCGGGTTCCAAGAGACCCAGTACTTC. Translating it yields CASSLLLTSGFQETQYF.

This clonotype occurred a few times. The chain uses TRBV3-1 and TRBJ2-7; 9 bases agree with TRBD2. Per germline, CDR1 LGHDT and CDR2 YNNKEL (reference sequence). With V trimmed by 4 bases and J by 5 bases, 15 bases remained unmatched. The CDR3 length is 17 residues. In DNA, the CDR3 is TGTGCCAGCAGCCCCCCCGGAGGCGGGAGGGCCCGAAACGAGCAGTACTTC. This gives the protein CASSPPGGGRARNEQYF.